Included here is one T cell receptor beta chain sequence, with context. The antigen remains unidentified. This sample is part of a study of blood T cells in healthy people across ages. For the second PCR, which ran for 7 to 11 cycles, a sample-barcoded 5' primer and a J-beta primer mix were used. TCRdb re-called the 5' RACE reads with MiXCR, one entry per CDR3 protein. This sample carries 1,100,000 or so distinct CDR3 sequences, 45% of them seen once, and the ten largest clones take 18%. The V gene lost 0 bases and the J gene lost 7 bases, with 15 bases spanning the gap. The CDR3 extends over 15 amino acids. CDR1 is SSHAT, CDR2 FNYEAQ, per germline (reference sequence). Whole-study results and caveats: The fall in TCR beta diversity per million T cells was roughly linear with age.

Healthy Russian Caucasian donors spanned ages roughly 6 to 90 years. The receptor was isolated from an older woman in good health. The V gene is TRBV7-7, the J gene TRBJ2-5; the D gene is possibly TRBD2 (5 bases). The sequenced sample was blood. The CDR3 loop reads CASSLAKLAGGTQYF. In nucleotides, the CDR3 is TGTGCCAGCAGCTTAGCGAAGCTAGCCGGAGGGACCCAGTACTTC. The variable domain in full, with the rest retrieved from reference TRBV7-7 and TRBJ2-5, is GAGVSQSPRYKVTKRGQDVTLRCDPISSHATLYWYQQALGQGPEFLTYFNYEAQPDKSGLPSDRFSAERPEGSISTLTIQRTEQRDSAMYRCASSLAKLAGGTQYFGPGTRLLVL.